This is a list of T cell receptor beta chains from one sample in a study of beta chain features in type 1 diabetes. Clones were read by immunoSEQ multiplex PCR, and TCRdb kept only the in-frame ones, dropping some. In the table there are hundreds of thousands of clones, about 14% of which are singletons. The specimen was naive CD4+ T cells from blood. These receptors all stem from a man in his late teens or twenties with type 1 diabetes. Both conserved end residues are part of each CDR3. A D gene is named only where the DNA matches it firmly. Clone size, where shown, is once, few, many, or a class for clones that have expanded.

-	TRBV27	-	TRBJ2-1	CASSSVRGGPTIYNEQFF	TGTGCCAGCAGCTCGGTGAGAGGGGGACCCACGATTTACAATGAGCAGTTCTTC
-	TRBV7-2	-	TRBJ2-5	CASSSRRGDFKETQYF	TGTGCCAGCAGCTCTAGGAGGGGGGACTTCAAAGAGACCCAGTACTTC
few	TRBV23-1	-	TRBJ1-1	CASSPAGGSGQSTEAFF	TGCGCCAGCAGCCCCGCGGGGGGCAGCGGACAGAGCACTGAAGCTTTCTTT
few	TRBV7-9	TRBD2	TRBJ2-3	CASSPAGVRF	TGTGCCAGCAGCCCCGCGGGGGTGCGTTTT
few	TRBV5-1	-	TRBJ2-3	CASSSADTQYF	TGCGCCAGCAGCTCCGCAGATACGCAGTATTTT
few	TRBV4-2	TRBD1	TRBJ2-3	CASSLTLSGTGDTDTQYF	TGTGCCAGCAGCCTAACCCTGTCCGGGACAGGGGACACAGATACGCAGTATTTT
-	TRBV5-4	TRBD1	TRBJ2-1	CASSVDRGPYNEQFF	TGTGCCAGCAGCGTGGACAGGGGTCCCTACAATGAGCAGTTCTTC
few	TRBV30	-	TRBJ1-1	CAWSRRLGESARNTEAFF	TGTGCCTGGAGCCGAAGACTAGGGGAATCGGCTAGGAACACTGAAGCTTTCTTT
-	TRBV30	TRBD1	TRBJ1-5	CAWDRGQNQPQHF	TGTGCCTGGGACAGGGGACAGAATCAGCCCCAGCATTTT
-	TRBV6-5	TRBD2	TRBJ2-5	CASRQREGWETQYF	TGTGCCAGCAGACAGCGGGAGGGTTGGGAGACCCAGTACTTC
-	TRBV7-3	-	TRBJ2-5	CASSLRGPETQYF	TGTGCCAGCAGCTTAAGGGGACCAGAGACCCAGTACTTC
few	TRBV15	-	TRBJ1-2	CATSRPGGYTF	TGTGCCACCAGCAGGCCCGGGGGCTACACCTTC
-	TRBV6-1	-	TRBJ1-1	CASSDGRAVSEAFF	TGTGCCAGCAGTGATGGACGGGCAGTGTCTGAAGCTTTCTTT
few	TRBV6-4	TRBD2	TRBJ2-1	CASGTSGGPYNEQFF	TGTGCCAGCGGGACTAGCGGGGGCCCTTACAATGAGCAGTTCTTC
-	TRBV9	-	TRBJ1-1	CASSVGLKMNTEAFF	TGTGCCAGCAGCGTAGGTCTGAAGATGAACACTGAAGCTTTCTTT
-	TRBV28	TRBD1	TRBJ2-1	CASSSLQGASNEQFF	TGTGCCAGCAGCTCCCTACAGGGGGCGTCCAATGAGCAGTTCTTC
few	TRBV4-3	-	TRBJ2-3	CASSQDPAGASTDTQYF	TGCGCCAGCAGCCAAGATCCTGCAGGGGCTAGCACAGATACGCAGTATTTT
few	TRBV28	-	TRBJ2-3	CASSPNRGEQYF	TGTGCCAGCAGTCCCAACCGGGGTGAGCAGTATTTT
few	TRBV5-1	TRBD2	TRBJ2-3	CASSLVAGGPDTQYF	TGCGCCAGCAGCCTGGTGGCGGGAGGGCCAGATACGCAGTATTTT
-	TRBV7-2	-	TRBJ2-2	CASSPGAPNTGELFF	TGTGCCAGCAGCCCAGGGGCTCCGAACACCGGGGAGCTGTTTTTT
few	TRBV27	-	TRBJ1-4	CASSSALNEKLFF	TGTGCCAGCAGTTCAGCACTTAATGAAAAACTGTTTTTT
-	TRBV6-1	-	TRBJ2-2	CANTQGNTGELFF	TGTGCCAACACACAGGGGAACACCGGGGAGCTGTTTTTT
few	TRBV30	TRBD1	TRBJ1-5	CAWSPGQSVRHF	TGTGCCTGGAGTCCGGGACAGAGTGTTCGGCATTTT
few	TRBV30	-	TRBJ2-3	CAWSATGGATDTQYF	TGTGCCTGGAGTGCTACAGGGGGGGCCACAGATACGCAGTATTTT
-	TRBV30	-	TRBJ2-7	CAWSVYEDWAYEQYF	TGTGCCTGGAGTGTATATGAGGACTGGGCCTACGAGCAGTACTTC
few	TRBV29-1	TRBD1	TRBJ2-5	CSAATGRGETQYF	TGCAGCGCCGCGACAGGGAGAGGAGAGACCCAGTACTTC
-	TRBV7-2	-	TRBJ1-2	CASSLAPGHQGYTF	TGTGCCAGCAGCTTAGCCCCGGGGCACCAAGGCTACACCTTC
-	TRBV4-3	TRBD2	TRBJ2-1	CASSQAIAGGLEQFF	TGCGCCAGCAGCCAAGCTATAGCGGGGGGTCTCGAGCAGTTCTTC
few	TRBV23-1	-	TRBJ2-3	CASSQNYRDHSTDTQYF	TGCGCCAGCAGTCAGAATTACAGGGATCATAGCACAGATACGCAGTATTTT
-	TRBV19	-	TRBJ2-5	CASSIRLTIQETQYF	TGTGCCAGTAGTATCCGTCTGACAATCCAAGAGACCCAGTACTTC
-	TRBV7-2	TRBD2	TRBJ2-3	CASRTSAHTQYF	TGTGCCAGCCGGACTAGCGCCCATACGCAGTATTTT
-	TRBV28	-	TRBJ1-6	CASSLSGNFNSPLHF	TGTGCCAGCAGTTTATCAGGGAATTTTAATTCACCCCTCCACTTT
-	TRBV28	-	TRBJ1-6	CASTSNSPLHF	TGTGCCAGCACCAGCAATTCACCCCTCCACTTT
-	TRBV29-1	TRBD2	TRBJ2-7	CSVGLAGPPYEQYF	TGCAGCGTAGGACTAGCGGGACCCCCCTACGAGCAGTACTTC
-	TRBV30	TRBD2	TRBJ2-7	CAWAGTSGYEQYF	TGTGCCTGGGCCGGGACTAGCGGTTACGAGCAGTACTTC
-	TRBV2	-	TRBJ2-3	CASTIQGQPPDTQYF	TGTGCCAGCACAATTCAAGGACAGCCCCCAGATACGCAGTATTTT
-	TRBV30	-	TRBJ2-7	CAWSVIVTEQYF	TGTGCCTGGAGTGTAATAGTGACGGAGCAGTACTTC
few	TRBV28	TRBD1	TRBJ1-5	CASSRTGGWEPQHF	TGTGCCAGCAGTCGGACAGGGGGCTGGGAGCCCCAGCATTTT
-	TRBV2	-	TRBJ2-3	CASSDDPGRPDTQYF	TGTGCCAGCAGTGATGACCCCGGGCGACCAGATACGCAGTATTTT
few	TRBV7-9	TRBD1	TRBJ2-3	CASSLGDRADTQYF	TGTGCCAGCAGCTTAGGGGACAGGGCGGATACGCAGTATTTT
few	TRBV7-9	TRBD1	TRBJ1-4	CASSFPTGKLFF	TGTGCCAGCAGCTTTCCGACAGGGAAACTGTTTTTT
-	TRBV28	TRBD2	TRBJ2-3	CASSSRTSGGPPDTQYF	TGTGCCAGCAGTTCTAGGACTAGCGGGGGCCCTCCGGATACGCAGTATTTT
few	TRBV30	-	TRBJ1-4	CAWSLHTGREKLFF	TGTGCCTGGAGTCTGCACACAGGTCGGGAAAAACTGTTTTTT
few	TRBV5-1	TRBD2	TRBJ2-3	CASSPSAGGPGYKDTQYF	TGCGCCAGCAGCCCCTCGGCGGGAGGGCCTGGATATAAAGATACGCAGTATTTT
-	TRBV10-3	TRBD1	TRBJ1-2	CAISETRTGTYYTF	TGTGCCATCAGTGAGACCCGGACAGGGACTTACTACACCTTC
-	TRBV25-1	-	TRBJ1-2	CASSDLREGWGGYTF	TGTGCCAGCAGTGACCTTAGGGAGGGTTGGGGTGGCTACACCTTC
few	TRBV5-1	TRBD1	TRBJ1-2	CASSSLTGSYGYTF	TGCGCCAGCAGCTCTCTGACAGGGTCCTATGGCTACACCTTC
few	TRBV7-8	-	TRBJ1-5	CASSLGRLTSQPQHF	TGTGCCAGCAGCCTCGGTCGTCTGACGAGTCAGCCCCAGCATTTT
-	TRBV6-6	TRBD2	TRBJ2-3	CASRPGTSGTTDTQYF	TGTGCCAGCAGGCCCGGGACTAGCGGGACCACAGATACGCAGTATTTT
few	TRBV9	-	TRBJ2-1	CASSRTGPNEQFF	TGTGCCAGCAGCCGTACAGGGCCCAATGAGCAGTTCTTC
few	TRBV5-1	TRBD2	TRBJ2-2	CASRGTSDVSGELFF	TGCGCCAGCAGGGGGACTAGCGATGTCTCCGGGGAGCTGTTTTTT